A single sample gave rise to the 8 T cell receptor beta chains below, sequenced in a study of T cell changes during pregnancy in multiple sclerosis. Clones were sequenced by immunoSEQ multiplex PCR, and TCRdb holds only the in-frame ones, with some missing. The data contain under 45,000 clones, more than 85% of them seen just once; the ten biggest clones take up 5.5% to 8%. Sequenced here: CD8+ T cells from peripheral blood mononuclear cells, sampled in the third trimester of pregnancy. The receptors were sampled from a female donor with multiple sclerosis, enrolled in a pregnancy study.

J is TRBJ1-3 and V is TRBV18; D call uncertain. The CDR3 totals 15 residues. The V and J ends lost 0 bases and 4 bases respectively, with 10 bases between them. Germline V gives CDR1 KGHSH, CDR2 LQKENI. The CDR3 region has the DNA TGTGCCAGCTCACCACCGCGGGGATCAGGAAACACCATATATTTT. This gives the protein CASSPPRGSGNTIYF.

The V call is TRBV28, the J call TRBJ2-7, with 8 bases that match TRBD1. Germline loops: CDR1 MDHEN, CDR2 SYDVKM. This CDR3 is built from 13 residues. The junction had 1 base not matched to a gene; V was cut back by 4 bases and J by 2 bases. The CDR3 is CASSWTGTYEQYF. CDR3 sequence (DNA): TGTGCCAGCAGTTGGACAGGGACCTACGAGCAGTACTTC. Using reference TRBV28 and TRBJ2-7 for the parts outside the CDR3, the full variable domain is DVKVTQSSRYLVKRTGEKVFLECVQDMDHENMFWYRQDPGLGLRLIYFSYDVKMKEKGDIPEGYSVSREKKERFSLILESASTNQTSMYLCASSWTGTYEQYFGPGTRLTVT.

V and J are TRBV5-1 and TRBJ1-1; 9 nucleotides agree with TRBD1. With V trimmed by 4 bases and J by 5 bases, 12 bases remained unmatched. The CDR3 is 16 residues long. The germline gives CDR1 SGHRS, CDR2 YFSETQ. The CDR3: CASSPQGGQGLTEAFF. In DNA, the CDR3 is TGCGCCAGCAGCCCTCAAGGGGGACAGGGTTTAACTGAAGCTTTCTTT.

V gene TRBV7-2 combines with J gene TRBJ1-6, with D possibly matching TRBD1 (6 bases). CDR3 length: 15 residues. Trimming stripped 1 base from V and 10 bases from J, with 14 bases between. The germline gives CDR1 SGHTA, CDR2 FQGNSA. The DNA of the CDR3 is TGTGCCAGCAGCTTAGACCAGGGGACGGGCTCACCCCTCCACTTT. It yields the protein CASSLDQGTGSPLHF.

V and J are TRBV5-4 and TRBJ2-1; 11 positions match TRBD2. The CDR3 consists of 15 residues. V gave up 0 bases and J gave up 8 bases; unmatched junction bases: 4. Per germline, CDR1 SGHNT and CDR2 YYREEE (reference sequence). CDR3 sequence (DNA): TGTGCCAGCAGCTTGGTAGCGGGGGGGCAAGATGAGCAGTTCTTC. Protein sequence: CASSLVAGGQDEQFF.

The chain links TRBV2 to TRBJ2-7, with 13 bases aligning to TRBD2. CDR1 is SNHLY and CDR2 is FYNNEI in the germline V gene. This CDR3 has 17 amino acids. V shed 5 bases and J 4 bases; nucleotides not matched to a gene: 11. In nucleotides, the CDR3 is TGTGCCAGCAGTTTCACAAAACTAGCGGGAGGGAGGTACGAGCAGTACTTC. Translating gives CASSFTKLAGGRYEQYF.

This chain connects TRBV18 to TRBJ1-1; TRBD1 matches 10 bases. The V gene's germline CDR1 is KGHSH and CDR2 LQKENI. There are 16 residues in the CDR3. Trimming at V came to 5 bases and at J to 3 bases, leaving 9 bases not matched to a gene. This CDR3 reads CASSSWTGGGDTEAFF. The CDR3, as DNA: TGTGCCAGCTCATCTTGGACAGGGGGAGGGGACACTGAAGCTTTCTTT.

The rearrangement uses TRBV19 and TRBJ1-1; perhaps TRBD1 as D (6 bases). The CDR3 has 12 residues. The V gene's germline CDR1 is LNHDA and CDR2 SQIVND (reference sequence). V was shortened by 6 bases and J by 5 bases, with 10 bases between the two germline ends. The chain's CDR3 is CASRDSYTEAFF. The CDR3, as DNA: TGTGCCAGTAGGGACAGTTATACTGAAGCTTTCTTT.